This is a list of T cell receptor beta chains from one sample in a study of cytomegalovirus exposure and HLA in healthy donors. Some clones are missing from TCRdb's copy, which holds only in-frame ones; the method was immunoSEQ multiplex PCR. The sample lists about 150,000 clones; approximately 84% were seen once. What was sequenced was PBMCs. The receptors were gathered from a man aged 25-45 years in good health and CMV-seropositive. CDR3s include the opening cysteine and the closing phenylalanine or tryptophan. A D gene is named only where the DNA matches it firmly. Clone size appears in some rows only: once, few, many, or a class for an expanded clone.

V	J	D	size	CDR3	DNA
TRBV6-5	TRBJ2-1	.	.	CASSYSDRMNEQFF	TGTGCCAGCAGTTACTCAGACAGGATGAATGAGCAGTTCTTC
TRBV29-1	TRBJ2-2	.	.	CSVDRGAGELFF	TGCAGCGTTGATCGGGGGGCAGGGGAGCTGTTTTTT
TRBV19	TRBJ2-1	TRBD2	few	CASGGVAGGPYNEQFF	TGTGCCAGTGGGGGGGTAGCGGGAGGACCTTACAATGAGCAGTTCTTC
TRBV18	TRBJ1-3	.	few	CASSPAERSTENTIYF	TGTGCCAGCTCACCGGCAGAAAGGAGTACGGAAAACACCATATATTTT
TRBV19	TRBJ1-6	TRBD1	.	CASSRGGDYSPLHF	TGTGCCAGTAGTCGAGGGGGCGATTATTCACCCCTCCACTTT
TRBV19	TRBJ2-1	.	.	CASSTRLVGYNEQFF	TGTGCCAGTAGTACAAGACTAGTTGGTTACAATGAGCAGTTCTTC
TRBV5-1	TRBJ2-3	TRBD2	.	CASSSGRESSTQYF	TGCGCCAGCAGCTCAGGGCGGGAGTCAAGTACGCAGTATTTT
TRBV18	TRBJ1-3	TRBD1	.	CASSAGTGSSGNTIYF	TGTGCCAGCTCAGCCGGGACAGGGAGCTCTGGAAACACCATATATTTT
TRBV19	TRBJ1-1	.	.	CASSSSLSRGNTEAFF	TGTGCCAGTAGTAGCTCCCTAAGCAGAGGGAACACTGAAGCTTTCTTT
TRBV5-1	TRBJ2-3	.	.	CASSTPSSTDTQYF	TGCGCCAGCAGTACACCCTCTAGCACAGATACGCAGTATTTT
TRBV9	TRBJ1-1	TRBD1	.	CASSVEGQLGMNTEAFF	TGTGCCAGCAGCGTAGAGGGACAGCTAGGAATGAACACTGAAGCTTTCTTT
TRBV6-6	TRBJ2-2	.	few	CASSRQAGVTGELFF	TGTGCCAGCAGCCGACAGGCGGGAGTTACCGGGGAGCTGTTTTTT
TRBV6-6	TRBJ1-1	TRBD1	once	CASSPGTGDFTEAFF	TGTGCCAGCAGCCCAGGGACAGGGGATTTCACTGAAGCTTTCTTT
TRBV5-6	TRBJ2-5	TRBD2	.	CASSLARASGQETQYF	TGTGCCAGCAGCTTGGCCCGGGCTAGCGGACAAGAGACCCAGTACTTC
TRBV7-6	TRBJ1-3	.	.	CASSLARGEGNTIYF	TGTGCCAGCAGCTTAGCCCGTGGGGAGGGAAACACCATATATTTT
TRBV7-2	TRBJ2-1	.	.	CASSYTGTRFF	TGTGCCAGCAGCTATACCGGGACACGGTTCTTC
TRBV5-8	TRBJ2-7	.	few	CASNQQGSYEQYF	TGTGCCAGCAACCAACAGGGCTCCTACGAGCAGTACTTC
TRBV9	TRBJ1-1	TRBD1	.	CASSAARTGEANTEAFF	TGTGCCAGCAGCGCTGCACGAACAGGGGAGGCGAACACTGAAGCTTTCTTT
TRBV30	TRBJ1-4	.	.	CAWSVRGGRSEKLFF	TGTGCCTGGAGTGTACGCGGGGGGCGGTCGGAAAAACTGTTTTTT
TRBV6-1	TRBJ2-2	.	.	CASNRVVRGELFF	TGTGCCAGCAACAGGGTAGTACGCGGGGAGCTGTTTTTT
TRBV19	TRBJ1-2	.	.	CASSPTPPGYGYTF	TGTGCCAGTAGTCCTACACCGCCGGGCTATGGCTACACCTTC
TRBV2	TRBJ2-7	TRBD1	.	CASSGPGQGYIEQYF	TGTGCCAGCAGTGGGCCGGGACAGGGGTATATCGAGCAGTACTTC